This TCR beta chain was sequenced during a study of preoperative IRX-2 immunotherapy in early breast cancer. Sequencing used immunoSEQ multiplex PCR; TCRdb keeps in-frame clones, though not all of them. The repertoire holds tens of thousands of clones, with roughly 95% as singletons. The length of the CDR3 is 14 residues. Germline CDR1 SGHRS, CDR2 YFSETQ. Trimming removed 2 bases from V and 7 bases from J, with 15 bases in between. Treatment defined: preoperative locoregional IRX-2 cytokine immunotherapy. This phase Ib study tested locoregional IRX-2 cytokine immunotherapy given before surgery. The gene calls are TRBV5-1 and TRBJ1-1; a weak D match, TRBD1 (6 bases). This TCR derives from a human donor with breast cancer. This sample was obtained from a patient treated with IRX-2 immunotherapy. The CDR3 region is CASSFAGANGEAFF. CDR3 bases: TGCGCCAGCAGCTTTGCGGGGGCTAATGGTGAAGCTTTCTTT.